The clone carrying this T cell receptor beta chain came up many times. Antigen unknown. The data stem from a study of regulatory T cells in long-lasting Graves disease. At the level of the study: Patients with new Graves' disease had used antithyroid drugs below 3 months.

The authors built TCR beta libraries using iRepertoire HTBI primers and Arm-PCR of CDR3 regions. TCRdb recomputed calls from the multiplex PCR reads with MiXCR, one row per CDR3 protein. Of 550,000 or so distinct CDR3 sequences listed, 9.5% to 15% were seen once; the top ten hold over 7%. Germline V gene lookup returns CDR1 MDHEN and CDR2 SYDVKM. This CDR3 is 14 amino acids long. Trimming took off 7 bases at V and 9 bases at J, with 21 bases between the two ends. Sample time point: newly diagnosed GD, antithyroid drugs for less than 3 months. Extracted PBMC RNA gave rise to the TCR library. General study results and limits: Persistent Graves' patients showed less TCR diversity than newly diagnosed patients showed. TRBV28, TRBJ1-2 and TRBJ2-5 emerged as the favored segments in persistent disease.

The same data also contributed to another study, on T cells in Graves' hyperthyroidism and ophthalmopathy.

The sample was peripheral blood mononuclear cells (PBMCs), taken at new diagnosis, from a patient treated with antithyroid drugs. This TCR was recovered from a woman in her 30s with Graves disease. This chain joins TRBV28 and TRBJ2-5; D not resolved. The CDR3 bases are TGTGCCAGCAAAACGGACCCTCCAACTATAGCCCAGTACTTC. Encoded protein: CASKTDPPTIAQYF.